The clone carrying this TCR beta chain was detected only a few times. Compared with germline, one end of the junction differs, possibly owing to a read error. With 60 Vbeta and 13 Jbeta primers, the PCR was carried out. Clones were read by immunoSEQ multiplex PCR, and TCRdb kept only the in-frame ones, dropping some. The sample includes some 77,000 clones, 75% to 90% of them seen just once. The data were taken from a study of cytomegalovirus exposure and HLA in healthy donors. The CDR3 runs 15 residues. Germline CDR1 reads SEHNR; CDR2 reads FQNEAQ (reference sequence). This receptor was identified in a man in his fifties in good health and CMV-seropositive. The material sequenced was PBMCs. The chain has TRBV7-9 and TRBJ1-2; no firm D call. CDR3 loop: CSSSHVADDPDGYTF. CDR3 bases: TGTTCCAGCAGCCATGTAGCGGATGATCCTGATGGCTACACCTTC.